The sequence of this T cell receptor (beta chain) was determined in a study of T cell responses to AZD1222 COVID-19 vaccine. For the study at large: Doses given second, at about 4 or about 12 weeks, were pooled. Study outcomes and limitations: Following two doses of AZD1222, Spike-specific TCR breadth and depth rose. No day 14 peak samples; only post-peak repertoires were characterized. CD4 TCRs associated with vaccination spanned spike, dominating at 160-218 and 743-854.

In regard to this clone: Its target is not known.

Germline CDR1 reads MRHNA; CDR2 reads SNTAGT. CDR3 length: 14 residues. The V gene end was trimmed by 5 bases and the J gene end by 8 bases; junction bases not matched to a gene: 6. Libraries were prepared by immunoSEQ multiplex PCR; TCRdb keeps only in-frame clonotypes and omits some of them. This sample has over 95,000 clones, with about 86% found just once. The V and J genes are TRBV6-4 and TRBJ2-3, with 11 bases matching TRBD2. Sequenced here: peripheral blood, sampled on day 0 of AZD1222 vaccination. This clonotype originated in an adult in good health. For the CDR3, the DNA is TGTGCCAGCAGTTCTAGCGGGAGGTCTACTACGCAGTATTTT. Amino acid sequence: CASSSSGRSTTQYF.